Reported below is one T cell receptor beta chain. Its antigen is not identified. The sample originates from a study of cytomegalovirus exposure and HLA in healthy donors. Whole-study results and caveats: Data from an earlier analysis indicated that most TCR beta V segments were productive either about 90% or about 30% of the time. Specificity for CMV antigens was confirmed in vitro for a few of the CMV-associated chains.

CDR1 LNHDA and CDR2 SQIVND come from the germline V gene (reference sequence). This CDR3 has 14 residues. The V gene lost 5 bases and the J gene lost 0 bases, with 11 bases spanning the gap. The PCR ran on 60 Vbeta and 13 Jbeta primers. Per the original data handling: Tens of millions of unique TCR beta chains, roughly 11 million of them shared, were counted by a later analysis. Assay used: immunoSEQ multiplex PCR; TCRdb lists only in-frame clones, some missing. For V, J and clone size, that table is used; D and trimming come from the DNA. The data show roughly 150,000 clones, roughly 84% seen once. The J gene is TRBJ2-7, the V gene TRBV19; possibly TRBD1 for D (5 bases). This receptor was identified in a boy aged 2 to 10 in good health and CMV-seronegative. Material for sequencing was PBMCs. The CDR3 coding sequence is TGTGCCAGTAGTGGCCAGACAGCCTCCTACGAGCAGTACTTC. This translates into CASSGQTASYEQYF.